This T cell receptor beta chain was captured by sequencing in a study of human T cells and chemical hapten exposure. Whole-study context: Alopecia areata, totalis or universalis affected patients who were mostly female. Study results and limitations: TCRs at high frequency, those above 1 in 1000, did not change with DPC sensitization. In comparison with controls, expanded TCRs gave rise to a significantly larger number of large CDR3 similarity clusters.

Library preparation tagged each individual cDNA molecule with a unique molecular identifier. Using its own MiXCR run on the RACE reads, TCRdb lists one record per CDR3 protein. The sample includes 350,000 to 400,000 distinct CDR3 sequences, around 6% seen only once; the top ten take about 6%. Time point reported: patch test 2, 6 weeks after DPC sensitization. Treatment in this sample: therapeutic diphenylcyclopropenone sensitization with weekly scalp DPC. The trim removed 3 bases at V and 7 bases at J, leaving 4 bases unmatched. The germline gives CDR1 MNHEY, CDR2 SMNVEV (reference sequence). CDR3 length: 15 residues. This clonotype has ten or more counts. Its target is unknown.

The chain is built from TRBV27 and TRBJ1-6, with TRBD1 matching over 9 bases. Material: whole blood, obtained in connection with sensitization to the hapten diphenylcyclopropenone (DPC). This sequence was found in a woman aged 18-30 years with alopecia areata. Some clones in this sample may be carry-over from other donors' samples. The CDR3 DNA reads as TGTGCCAGCAGTTTTCTTACAGGGGGCAATTCACCCCTCCACTTT. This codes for CASSFLTGGNSPLHF.